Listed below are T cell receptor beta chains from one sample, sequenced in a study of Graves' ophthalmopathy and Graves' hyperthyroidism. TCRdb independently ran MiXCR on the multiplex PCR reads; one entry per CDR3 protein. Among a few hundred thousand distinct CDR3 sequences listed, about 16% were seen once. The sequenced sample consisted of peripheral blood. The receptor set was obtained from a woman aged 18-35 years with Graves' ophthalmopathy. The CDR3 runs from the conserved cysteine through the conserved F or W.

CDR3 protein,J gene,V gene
CASSLVSSGSYEQYF,TRBJ2-7,TRBV5-1
CASTLQGGGYTF,TRBJ1-2,TRBV6-1
CASSSVDAYEQYF,TRBJ2-7,TRBV12-3/TRBV12-4
CASSFTREYNSPLHF,TRBJ1-6,TRBV27
CASSYASGDQETQYF,TRBJ2-5,TRBV7-3
CASSLPTGDEQYF,TRBJ2-7,TRBV28
CASTRLSTGGSTEAFF,TRBJ1-1,TRBV27
CATVPGLGNTEAFF,TRBJ1-1,TRBV28
CASSQETVRETQYF,TRBJ2-5,TRBV4-2
CASSSKAHPGGTEAFF,TRBJ1-1,TRBV11-2
CASSQTTFENIQYF,TRBJ2-4,TRBV3-1
CAIKEDSNRAGSYYGYTF,TRBJ1-2,TRBV12-3/TRBV12-4
CASSYSDSREETQYF,TRBJ2-5,TRBV6-2/TRBV6-3
CASSQGQGGSYEQYF,TRBJ2-7,TRBV3-1
CASRASAAYYGYTF,TRBJ1-2,TRBV6-1
CASSSGQGVSQPQHF,TRBJ1-5,TRBV6-2/TRBV6-3
CASSLWRGRETQYF,TRBJ2-5,TRBV5-1
CASSSAGTAQETQYF,TRBJ2-5,TRBV7-2
CASSLAPNAGQPQHF,TRBJ1-5,TRBV5-1
CASRPQQGAGTEAFF,TRBJ1-1,TRBV28
CATGTSFSYEQYF,TRBJ2-7,TRBV6-2/TRBV6-3
CASSSWSAGSYEQYF,TRBJ2-7,TRBV6-2/TRBV6-3
CSVGVRTLQYF,TRBJ2-5,TRBV29-1
CASRFTGDNSPLHF,TRBJ1-6,TRBV6-1
CASSSDSGWNQPQHF,TRBJ1-5,TRBV28
CASSLEAWGYTF,TRBJ1-2,TRBV12-3/TRBV12-4